A single sample gave rise to the 27 T cell receptor beta chains below, sequenced in a study of cytomegalovirus exposure and HLA in healthy donors. Some clones are missing from TCRdb's copy, which holds only in-frame ones; the method was immunoSEQ multiplex PCR. The sample lists about 120,000 clones, about 87% seen once, with around 2% in the top ten. Material: PBMCs. The receptors shown here come from a young man in good health and CMV-seronegative.

The genes are TRBV28 and TRBJ2-7, with D possibly TRBD2 on 6 matching bases. The germline V and J ends were trimmed by 6 bases and 0 bases, with 15 bases remaining between them. The CDR3 is 15 residues long. Germline CDR1 is MDHEN and CDR2 is SYDVKM. The CDR3 sequence is CASSPTSWRSYEQYF. The CDR3 DNA reads as TGTGCCAGCAGCCCCACTAGCTGGCGCTCCTACGAGCAGTACTTC. The full variable domain, its missing parts supplied by reference TRBV28 and TRBJ2-7, is DVKVTQSSRYLVKRTGEKVFLECVQDMDHENMFWYRQDPGLGLRLIYFSYDVKMKEKGDIPEGYSVSREKKERFSLILESASTNQTSMYLCASSPTSWRSYEQYFGPGTRLTVT.

The chain combines TRBV21-1 with TRBJ1-4; the DNA was not compared with TRBD1, the D call given in the table. TRBV21-1 corresponds to a pseudogene. The CDR3 has 17 residues. CDR3 sequence reads: CASRDGMGQAGDEKLFF. The CDR3 DNA reads as TGTGCCAGCAGAGACGGAATGGGACAGGCGGGGGATGAAAAACTGTTTTTT.

V usage is TRBV5-1 and J usage is TRBJ1-4; 7 bases align to TRBD1. J was trimmed by 8 bases and V by 1 base; bases with no gene match: 11. The CDR3 totals 16 residues. CDR1 SGHRS and CDR2 YFSETQ come from the germline V gene. CDR3 protein: CASSLPGGQVGEKLFF. The CDR3 DNA is TGCGCCAGCAGCTTGCCCGGAGGACAGGTGGGGGAAAAACTGTTTTTT.

The chain has TRBV28 and TRBJ2-1; D gene uncertain. This CDR3 region has 14 residues. Trimming removed 1 base at V and 3 bases at J, with 7 bases between. Germline V gene lookup returns CDR1 MDHEN and CDR2 SYDVKM. The CDR3 DNA reads TGTGCCAGCAGTTTATCCGGGTTCTACAATGAGCAGTTCTTC. It yields the protein CASSLSGFYNEQFF. The whole variable domain, remainder taken from reference TRBV28 and TRBJ2-1, is DVKVTQSSRYLVKRTGEKVFLECVQDMDHENMFWYRQDPGLGLRLIYFSYDVKMKEKGDIPEGYSVSREKKERFSLILESASTNQTSMYLCASSLSGFYNEQFFGPGTRLTVL.

The rearrangement uses TRBV25-1 and TRBJ1-4; TRBD1 might be the D (5 bases). The germline CDR1 and CDR2 sequences are MGHDK and SYGVNS. Trimming removed 1 base at V and 2 bases at J, with 17 bases between. CDR3 length equals 18 residues. The CDR3 reads CASSEFAAGFRTNEKLFF. CDR3 bases: TGTGCCAGCAGTGAATTTGCGGCAGGGTTTCGTACTAATGAAAAACTGTTTTTT.

The chain joins TRBV7-2 to TRBJ2-1; possibly TRBD2 for D (5 bases). V was clipped by 1 base and J by 2 bases, with 9 bases between them. The CDR3 spans 15 residues. Germline V lookup: CDR1 SGHTA, CDR2 FQGNSA. The chain's CDR3 is CASSLEFGTYNEQFF. The CDR3 coding sequence is TGTGCCAGCAGCTTAGAGTTCGGGACCTACAATGAGCAGTTCTTC.

V gene TRBV5-1 combines with J gene TRBJ1-3, with TRBD1 identical over 11 bases. CDR1 SGHRS and CDR2 YFSETQ come from the germline V gene. This CDR3 spans 16 amino acids. V shed 4 bases, J shed 2 bases, and the junction held 5 bases outside the gene matches. DNA for the CDR3: TGCGCCAGCAGCACAGGACAGGGGGCGGCTGGAAACACCATATATTTT. Residues: CASSTGQGAAGNTIYF.

The chain joins TRBV1 to TRBJ2-3; the DNA was not compared with TRBD2, the D call given in the table. TRBV1 is a pseudogene segment. The CDR3 contains 16 residues. CDR3 region: CTSSPELAGGIDTQYF. DNA for the CDR3: TGCACCAGCAGCCCCGAACTAGCGGGAGGGATAGATACGCAGTATTTT.

The rearrangement joins TRBV6-1 to TRBJ2-7, with TRBD2 matching over 9 bases. The length of the CDR3 is 14 residues. V dropped 5 bases and J dropped 1; count of bases not matched to a gene: 3. CDR1 is MNHNS and CDR2 is SASEGT in the germline V gene. The CDR3 nucleotides are TGTGCCAGCAGTTTAGCGGGAGTTTCCTACGAGCAGTACTTC. It yields the protein CASSLAGVSYEQYF.

The rearrangement joins TRBV7-9 to TRBJ1-1; D uncertain. Germline CDR1 SEHNR, CDR2 FQNEAQ (reference sequence). With 10 bases removed from V and 5 bases from J, the gap between germline ends came to 14 bases. CDR3 size: 12 residues. The DNA of the CDR3 is TGTGCCATCACGACTACTGGGACTGAAGCTTTCTTT. Amino acid sequence: CAITTTGTEAFF.

The rearrangement uses TRBV28 and TRBJ1-2; TRBD1 might be the D (6 bases). The CDR3 covers 17 residues. With 5 bases removed from V and 1 base from J, the gap between germline ends came to 20 bases. CDR1 and CDR2 (germline): MDHEN, SYDVKM. DNA for the CDR3: TGTGCCAGCAGTCCTTGGGGGGGGCCCCAAAATAACTATGGCTACACCTTC. It translates to CASSPWGGPQNNYGYTF.

The chain links TRBV19 to TRBJ2-7, with TRBD2 identical over 12 bases. Per germline, CDR1 LNHDA and CDR2 SQIVND (reference sequence). V gave up 5 bases and J gave up 3 bases; unmatched junction bases: 11. CDR3 length: 17 amino acids. In DNA form, the CDR3 reads TGTGCCAGTAGTGAGACTAGCGGGAGAAAATACGGCTACGAGCAGTACTTC. This gives the protein CASSETSGRKYGYEQYF.

The chain couples TRBV11-2 to TRBJ2-5, with D tentatively TRBD2 (6 bases). V gave up 4 bases and J gave up 2 bases, with 17 bases separating them. The CDR3 sequence is 16 residues long. From germline, CDR1 is SGHAT and CDR2 FQNNGV. In DNA form, the CDR3 reads TGTGCCAGCAGCTGGAGGGGCCGCTTCCAACAAGAGACCCAGTACTTC. Its translation is CASSWRGRFQQETQYF.

The V call is TRBV30, the J call TRBJ1-6, with D possibly TRBD1 on 5 matching bases. There are 13 residues in the CDR3. Germline V gene sequence: CDR1 GTSNPN, CDR2 SVGIG (reference sequence). The CDR3 DNA follows: TGTGCTGGGGGGGGGTCCTATAATTCACCCCTCCACTTT. Protein: CAGGGSYNSPLHF.

The chain carries TRBV23-1 and TRBJ2-5, with 10 bases that match TRBD2. TRBV23-1 is an ORF, with its function uncertain. Trimming at V came to 0 bases and at J to 5 bases, leaving 6 bases not matched to a gene. The CDR3 has 16 amino acids. This CDR3 reads CASSQSKRGGRETQYF. The DNA for the CDR3 is TGCGCCAGCAGTCAATCGAAGCGGGGGGGCCGGGAGACCCAGTACTTC.

The V call is TRBV27, the J call TRBJ1-1; D possibly corresponds to TRBD1 (5 bases). The CDR3 runs 17 residues. CDR1 and CDR2 (germline): MNHEY, SMNVEV (reference sequence). Deletions cut 5 bases from V and 0 bases from J, with 19 bases between. In DNA form, the CDR3 reads TGTGCCAGCAGTCCCTCCAGGGTGTTAGAGATGAACACTGAAGCTTTCTTT. Translating gives CASSPSRVLEMNTEAFF.

This clone has only a few counts. The chain links TRBV5-6 to TRBJ2-7; TRBD1 is a possible D gene (5 bases). The V end lost 4 bases, the J end lost 2 bases, and 10 bases lay between the germline ends. This CDR3 is built from 13 residues. Per the germline V gene, CDR1 is SGHDT and CDR2 is YYEEEE. DNA for the CDR3: TGTGCCAGCAGCAAGACAGCAACCTACGAGCAGTACTTC. This encodes CASSKTATYEQYF. The full variable domain, in which reference TRBV5-6 and TRBJ2-7 provide the parts outside the CDR3, is DAGVTQSPTHLIKTRGQQVTLRCSPKSGHDTVSWYQQALGQGPQFIFQYYEEEERQRGNFPDRFSGHQFPNYSSELNVNALLLGDSALYLCASSKTATYEQYFGPGTRLTVT.

The chain links TRBV10-1 to TRBJ1-1; D not certain. The CDR3 runs 13 residues. Trimming shortened V by 4 bases and J by 1 base, and 7 bases separated the two germline ends. Germline CDR1 reads WNHNN; CDR2 reads SYGVQD (reference sequence). CDR3 protein: CASSGQANTEAFF. In DNA, the CDR3 is TGCGCCAGCAGTGGGCAGGCGAACACTGAAGCTTTCTTT.

The chain couples TRBV28 to TRBJ2-5; 13 bases line up with TRBD2. The CDR3 is 16 amino acids. Germline V CDR1 and CDR2: MDHEN, SYDVKM. V lost 5 bases, J lost 4 bases, and 7 bases stayed unmatched. This CDR3 reads CASSQPGLAGTETQYF. DNA of the CDR3: TGTGCCAGCAGTCAACCGGGACTAGCGGGAACAGAGACCCAGTACTTC.

The rearrangement links TRBV28 to TRBJ2-2; the D gene is possibly TRBD1 (5 bases). V lost 4 bases, J lost 7 bases, and 16 bases lay in between. The CDR3 contains 15 residues. Germline CDR1 MDHEN, CDR2 SYDVKM. CDR3 nucleotide sequence: TGTGCCAGCAGTTACCAACCTAGGGGCCTCGGGGAGCTGTTTTTT. Encoded protein: CASSYQPRGLGELFF.

DNA of the CDR3: TGCGCCAGCAAACGCGAAGTAGCGGGGGGGTCCTACGAGCAGTACTTC. Translated, it gives CASKREVAGGSYEQYF. The chain joins TRBV10-1 to TRBJ2-7, with 11 bases identical to TRBD2. The CDR3 covers 16 residues. With 7 bases clipped from V and 1 base from J, the junction kept 9 bases outside the gene matches. The germline V gene has CDR1 WNHNN and CDR2 SYGVQD (reference sequence).

This chain connects TRBV5-1 to TRBJ2-1; perhaps TRBD1 as D (5 bases). Germline-derived CDR1 and CDR2 are SGHRS and YFSETQ. The CDR3 spans 15 residues. V lost 0 bases to trimming and J lost 2 bases, with 9 bases between them. The CDR3 reads CASSLAWGPYNEQFF. The CDR3 DNA follows: TGCGCCAGCAGCTTGGCGTGGGGCCCCTACAATGAGCAGTTCTTC.

This rearrangement joins TRBV5-4 to TRBJ1-3; 10 bases are a match to TRBD1. The germline V gene has CDR1 SGHNT and CDR2 YYREEE (reference sequence). This CDR3 is 14 amino acids long. Trimming took 4 bases from V and 4 from J; bases not matched to a gene: 2. This chain's CDR3 is CASSQGQGGNTIYF. The DNA for the CDR3 is TGTGCCAGCAGCCAGGGACAGGGGGGAAACACCATATATTTT.

The chain joins TRBV28 to TRBJ2-3; 7 nucleotides line up with TRBD2. V trimming: 6 bases; J trimming: 0 bases; junction bases outside the gene matches: 9. Per the germline V gene, CDR1 is MDHEN and CDR2 is SYDVKM. This CDR3 contains 16 residues. CDR3 nucleotides: TGTGCCAGCAGCTCCTATTGGGGGGGGAGCACAGATACGCAGTATTTT. It codes for CASSSYWGGSTDTQYF.

This clone was counted a single time. The junction and the germline gene differ at one end; a read error may be behind it. V gene TRBV6-6 combines with J gene TRBJ1-2; D is perhaps TRBD1 (6 bases). The CDR3 runs to 13 residues. From germline, CDR1 is MNHNY and CDR2 SVGAGI (reference sequence). As DNA, the CDR3 is TGTGCCAGCAGTTACCAGGGGAACTCTGGCTACACCTTC. It specifies CASSYQGNSGYTF.

The V gene is TRBV11-2, the J gene TRBJ2-7, with a possible D match to TRBD1 (5 bases). CDR3 size: 15 residues. The germline CDR1 and CDR2 sequences are SGHAT and FQNNGV. Trimming took 1 base from V and 3 from J, leaving 13 bases between them. DNA for the CDR3: TGTGCCAGCAGCTTAGGGCAGGGTAAGCTCTACGAGCAGTACTTC. It translates to CASSLGQGKLYEQYF.

The rearrangement uses TRBV6-1 and TRBJ2-3; possible D gene TRBD1, 5 bases. The CDR3 spans 15 residues. The V gene's germline CDR1 is MNHNS and CDR2 SASEGT. The V gene lost 3 bases and the J gene lost 2 bases, with 12 bases spanning the gap. CDR3 residues: CASSDIGAVTDTQYF. The CDR3, as DNA: TGTGCCAGCAGTGATATAGGGGCGGTCACAGATACGCAGTATTTT.